This T cell receptor beta chain was profiled in a study of blood T cell repertoires in COVID-19. Assay: immunoSEQ multiplex PCR; the TCRdb copy retains only in-frame clones and omits some. The sample lists more than 200,000 clones; 75% to 90% were seen once. The sample was PBMCs or T cells enriched from blood (not recorded which). The sequence came from a woman aged 25 to 39 with acute COVID-19.

CDR3 in amino acids: CASSQDPVTSVSGYTF. In DNA, the CDR3 is TGTGCCAGCAGCCAAGATCCCGTGACTTCAGTCAGTGGCTACACCTTC. The chain carries TRBV3-1 (or the pseudogene TRBV3-2) and TRBJ1-2, with D uncertain. Trimming left V 0 bases short and J 7 bases short, with 18 bases between. CDR1 LGHDT and CDR2 YNNKEL come from the germline V gene (reference sequence). The CDR3 is made up of 16 amino acids.